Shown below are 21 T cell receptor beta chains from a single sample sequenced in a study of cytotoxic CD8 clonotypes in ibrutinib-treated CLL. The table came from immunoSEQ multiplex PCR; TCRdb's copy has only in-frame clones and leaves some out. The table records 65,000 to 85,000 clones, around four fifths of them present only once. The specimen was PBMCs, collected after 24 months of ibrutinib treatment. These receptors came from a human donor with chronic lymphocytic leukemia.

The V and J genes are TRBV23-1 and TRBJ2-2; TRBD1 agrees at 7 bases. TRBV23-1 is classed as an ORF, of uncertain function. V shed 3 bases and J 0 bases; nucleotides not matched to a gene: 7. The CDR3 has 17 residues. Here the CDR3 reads CASSQIGQAANTGELFF. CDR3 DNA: TGCGCCAGCAGTCAGATCGGACAGGCGGCGAACACCGGGGAGCTGTTTTTT.

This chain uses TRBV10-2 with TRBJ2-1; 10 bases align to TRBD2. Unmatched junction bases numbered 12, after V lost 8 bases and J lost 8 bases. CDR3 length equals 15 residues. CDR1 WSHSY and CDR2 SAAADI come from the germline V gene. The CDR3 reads CASESGRALFDEQFF. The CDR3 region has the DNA TGCGCCAGCGAGAGCGGGAGGGCCCTCTTCGATGAGCAGTTCTTC.

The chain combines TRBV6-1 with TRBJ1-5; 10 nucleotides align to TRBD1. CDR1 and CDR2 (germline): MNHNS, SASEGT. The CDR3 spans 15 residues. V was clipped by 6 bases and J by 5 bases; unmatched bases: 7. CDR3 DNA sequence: TGTGCCAGCAGGGCGACAGGGGGCTTGGATCAGCCCCAGCATTTT. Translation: CASRATGGLDQPQHF.

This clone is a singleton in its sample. The CDR3 sequence is CASSRGGILDEQYF. In DNA form, the CDR3 reads TGTGCCAGCTCCCGGGGCGGGATTTTAGACGAGCAGTACTTC. The V gene is TRBV18, the J gene TRBJ2-7; a possible D gene is TRBD2 (6 bases). The CDR3 length is 14 residues. Between the trimmed V and J ends, which lost 6 bases and 5 bases, there was a span of 17 bases. The V gene's germline CDR1 is KGHSH and CDR2 LQKENI. The entire variable domain, with the rest obtained from reference TRBV18 and TRBJ2-7, is as follows: NAGVMQNPRHLVRRRGQEARLRCSPMKGHSHVYWYRQLPEEGLKFMVYLQKENIIDESGMPKERFSAEFPKEGPSILRIQQVVRGDSAAYFCASSRGGILDEQYFGPGTRLTVT.

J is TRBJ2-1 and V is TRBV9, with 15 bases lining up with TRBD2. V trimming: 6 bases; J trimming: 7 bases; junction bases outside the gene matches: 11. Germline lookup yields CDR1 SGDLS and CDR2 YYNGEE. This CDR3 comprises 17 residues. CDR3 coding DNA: TGTGCCAGCAAAAAGGGGGGACTAGCGGGAGGTGTGAATGAGCAGTTCTTC. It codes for CASKKGGLAGGVNEQFF.

The CDR3 sequence: CASSQGDSRSYNEQFF. As DNA, the CDR3 is TGCGCCAGCAGCCAAGGGGACAGTCGGTCCTACAATGAGCAGTTCTTC. The genes are TRBV4-1 and TRBJ2-1, with TRBD1 identical over 7 bases. V was pared by 1 base and J by 1 base, with 4 bases of the junction left unmatched. This CDR3 has 16 residues. The germline gives CDR1 MGHRA, CDR2 YSYEKL.

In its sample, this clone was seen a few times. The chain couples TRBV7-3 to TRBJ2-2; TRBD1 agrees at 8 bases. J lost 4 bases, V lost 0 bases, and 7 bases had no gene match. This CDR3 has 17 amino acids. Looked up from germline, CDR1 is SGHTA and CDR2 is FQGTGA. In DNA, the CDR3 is TGTGCCAGCAGCTTAACGTGGACAGGGCTTGGCACCGGGGAGCTGTTTTTT. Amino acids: CASSLTWTGLGTGELFF. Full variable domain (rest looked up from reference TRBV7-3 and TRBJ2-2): GAGVSQTPSNKVTEKGKYVELRCDPISGHTALYWYRQSLGQGPEFLIYFQGTGAADDSGLPNDRFFAVRPEGSVSTLKIQRTERGDSAVYLCASSLTWTGLGTGELFFGEGSRLTVL.

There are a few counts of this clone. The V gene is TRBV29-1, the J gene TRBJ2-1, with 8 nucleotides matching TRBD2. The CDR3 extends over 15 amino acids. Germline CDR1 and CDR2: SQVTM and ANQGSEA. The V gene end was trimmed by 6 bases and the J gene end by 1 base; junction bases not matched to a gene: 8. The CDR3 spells CSVPSGSGSYNEQFF. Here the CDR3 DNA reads TGCAGCGTCCCCAGCGGGAGTGGTTCCTACAATGAGCAGTTCTTC.

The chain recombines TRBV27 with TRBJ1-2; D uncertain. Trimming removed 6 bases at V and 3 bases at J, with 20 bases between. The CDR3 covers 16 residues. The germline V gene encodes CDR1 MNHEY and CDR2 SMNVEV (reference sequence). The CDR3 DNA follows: TGTGCCAGCAGACCCCGATCCCGATTAGAAGACTATGGCTACACCTTC. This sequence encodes CASRPRSRLEDYGYTF.

CDR3 nucleotide sequence: TGTGCCAGCAGCGAGGGATACGAGCAGTACTTC. Its translation is CASSEGYEQYF. This chain connects TRBV11-2 to TRBJ2-7, with a tentative D call TRBD2 (5 bases). There are 11 residues in the CDR3. The germline V and J ends were trimmed by 5 bases and 4 bases, with 6 bases remaining between them. Germline V gene data show CDR1 as SGHAT and CDR2 as FQNNGV.

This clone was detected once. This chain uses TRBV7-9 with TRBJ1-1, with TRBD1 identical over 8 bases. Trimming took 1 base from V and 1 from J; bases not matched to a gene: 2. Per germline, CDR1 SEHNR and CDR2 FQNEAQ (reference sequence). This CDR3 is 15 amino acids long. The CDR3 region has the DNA TGTGCCAGCAGCTTAGGGGACAGGAAGAACACTGAAGCTTTCTTT. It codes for CASSLGDRKNTEAFF. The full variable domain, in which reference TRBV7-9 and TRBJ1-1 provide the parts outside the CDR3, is DTGVSQNPRHKITKRGQNVTFRCDPISEHNRLYWYRQTLGQGPEFLTYFQNEAQLEKSRLLSDRFSAERPKGSFSTLEIQRTEQGDSAMYLCASSLGDRKNTEAFFGQGTRLTVV.

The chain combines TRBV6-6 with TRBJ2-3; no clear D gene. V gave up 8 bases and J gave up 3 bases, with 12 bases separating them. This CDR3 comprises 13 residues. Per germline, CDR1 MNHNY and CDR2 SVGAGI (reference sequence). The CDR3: CASLSLGTDTQYF. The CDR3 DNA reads TGTGCCAGCCTAAGTTTGGGTACAGATACGCAGTATTTT.

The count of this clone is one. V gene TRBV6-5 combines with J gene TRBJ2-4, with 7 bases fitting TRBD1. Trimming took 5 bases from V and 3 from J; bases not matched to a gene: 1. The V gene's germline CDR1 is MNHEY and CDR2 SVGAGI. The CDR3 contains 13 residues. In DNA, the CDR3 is TGTGCCAGCAGTACAGGGGACAAAAACATTCAGTACTTC. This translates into CASSTGDKNIQYF.

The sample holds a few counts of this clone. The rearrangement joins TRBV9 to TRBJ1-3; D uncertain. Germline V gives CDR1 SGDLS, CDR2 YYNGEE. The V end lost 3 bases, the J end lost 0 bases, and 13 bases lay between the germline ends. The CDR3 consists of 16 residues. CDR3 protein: CASSGRVGLSGNTIYF. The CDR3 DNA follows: TGTGCCAGCAGCGGGCGGGTAGGACTCTCTGGAAACACCATATATTTT.

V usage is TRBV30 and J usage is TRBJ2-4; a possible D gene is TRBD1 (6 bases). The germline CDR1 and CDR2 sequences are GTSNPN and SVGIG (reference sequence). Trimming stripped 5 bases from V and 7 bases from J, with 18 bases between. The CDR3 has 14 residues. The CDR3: CAWDDVGQPNIQYF. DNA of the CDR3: TGTGCCTGGGATGACGTGGGACAACCTAACATTCAGTACTTC. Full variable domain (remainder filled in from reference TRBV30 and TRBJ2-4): SQTIHQWPATLVQPVGSPLSLECTVEGTSNPNLYWYRQAAGRGLQLLFYSVGIGQISSEVPQNLSASRPQDRQFILSSKKLLLSDSGFYLCAWDDVGQPNIQYFGAGTRLSVL.

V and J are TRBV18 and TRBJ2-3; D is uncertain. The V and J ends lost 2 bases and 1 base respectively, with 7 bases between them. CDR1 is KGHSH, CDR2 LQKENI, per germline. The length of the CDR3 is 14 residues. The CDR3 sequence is CASSPTPGTDTQYF. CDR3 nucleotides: TGTGCCAGCTCACCAACTCCGGGCACAGATACGCAGTATTTT.

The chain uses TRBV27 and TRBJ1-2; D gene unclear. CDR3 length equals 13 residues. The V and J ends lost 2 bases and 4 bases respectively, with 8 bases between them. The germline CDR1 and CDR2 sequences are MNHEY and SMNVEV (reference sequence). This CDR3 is CASSLKGSYGYTF. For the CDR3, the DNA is TGTGCCAGCAGTTTAAAGGGAAGCTATGGCTACACCTTC.

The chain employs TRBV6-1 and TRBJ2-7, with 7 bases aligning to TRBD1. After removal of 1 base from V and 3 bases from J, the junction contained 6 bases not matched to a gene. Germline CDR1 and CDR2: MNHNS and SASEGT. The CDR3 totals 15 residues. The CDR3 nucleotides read TGTGCCAGCAGTGAAGGGCCGACAGGGTACTACGAGCAGTACTTC. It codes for CASSEGPTGYYEQYF.

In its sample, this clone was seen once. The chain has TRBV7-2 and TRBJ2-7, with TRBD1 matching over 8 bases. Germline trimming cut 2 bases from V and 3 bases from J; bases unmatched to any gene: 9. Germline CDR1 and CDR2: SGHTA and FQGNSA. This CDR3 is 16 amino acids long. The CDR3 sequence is CASSLQPPQGGYEQYF. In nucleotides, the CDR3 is TGTGCCAGCAGCTTACAGCCTCCACAGGGGGGCTACGAGCAGTACTTC.

CDR3 protein: CASSWVGIPYEQYF. The CDR3 bases are TGTGCCAGCAGTTGGGTCGGCATTCCCTACGAGCAGTACTTC. V and J are TRBV6-6 and TRBJ2-7; D unclear. The ends were cut back, 4 bases at V and 2 bases at J, with 12 bases in the middle. Germline-derived CDR1 and CDR2 are MNHNY and SVGAGI (reference sequence). The length of the CDR3 is 14 residues.

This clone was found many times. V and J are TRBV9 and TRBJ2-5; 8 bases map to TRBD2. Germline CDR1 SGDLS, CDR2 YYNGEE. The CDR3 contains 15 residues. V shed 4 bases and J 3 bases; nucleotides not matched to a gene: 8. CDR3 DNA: TGTGCCAGCAGCTATCGGGAGGGGTGGAAAGAGACCCAGTACTTC. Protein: CASSYREGWKETQYF.